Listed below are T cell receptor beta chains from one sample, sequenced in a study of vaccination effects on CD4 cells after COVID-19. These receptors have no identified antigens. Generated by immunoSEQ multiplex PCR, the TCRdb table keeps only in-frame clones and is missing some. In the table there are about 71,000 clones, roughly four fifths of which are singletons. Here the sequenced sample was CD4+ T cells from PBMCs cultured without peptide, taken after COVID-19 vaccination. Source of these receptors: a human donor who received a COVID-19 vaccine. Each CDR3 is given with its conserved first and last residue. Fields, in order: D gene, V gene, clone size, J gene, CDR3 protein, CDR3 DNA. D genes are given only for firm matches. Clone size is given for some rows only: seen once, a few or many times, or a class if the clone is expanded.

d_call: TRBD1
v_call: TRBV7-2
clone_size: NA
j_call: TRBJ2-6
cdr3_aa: CASSSGQAGANVLTF
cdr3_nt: TGTGCCAGCAGCTCCGGACAGGCTGGGGCCAACGTCCTGACTTTC

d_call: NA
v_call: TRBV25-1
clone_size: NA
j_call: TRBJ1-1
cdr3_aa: CASSEAGGSYTEAFF
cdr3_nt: TGTGCCAGCAGTGAAGCGGGAGGCTCCTACACTGAAGCTTTCTTT

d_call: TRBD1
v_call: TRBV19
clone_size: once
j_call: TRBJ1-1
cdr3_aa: CASSIERDRSNTEAFF
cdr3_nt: TGTGCCAGTAGTATAGAAAGGGACAGATCGAACACTGAAGCTTTCTTT

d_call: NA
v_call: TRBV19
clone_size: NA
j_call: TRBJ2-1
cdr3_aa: CASSIVGGTYNEQFF
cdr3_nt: TGTGCCAGTAGTATAGTAGGGGGGACATACAATGAGCAGTTCTTC

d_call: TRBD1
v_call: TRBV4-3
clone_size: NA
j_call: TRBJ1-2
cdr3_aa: CASSQGGQGDYGYTF
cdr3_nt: TGCGCCAGCAGCCAAGGAGGGCAGGGGGACTATGGCTACACCTTC

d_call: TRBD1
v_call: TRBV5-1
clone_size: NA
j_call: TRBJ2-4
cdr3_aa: CASSSTGGQENIQYF
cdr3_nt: TGCGCCAGCAGTTCTACAGGGGGCCAGGAAAACATTCAGTACTTC

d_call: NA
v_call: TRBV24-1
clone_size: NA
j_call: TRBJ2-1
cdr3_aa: CATSLASYNEQFF
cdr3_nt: TGTGCCACCAGTCTAGCATCCTACAATGAGCAGTTCTTC

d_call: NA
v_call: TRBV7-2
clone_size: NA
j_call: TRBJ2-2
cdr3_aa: CASSLRGTTGELFF
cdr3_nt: TGTGCCAGCAGCTTACGGGGGACCACCGGGGAGCTGTTTTTT

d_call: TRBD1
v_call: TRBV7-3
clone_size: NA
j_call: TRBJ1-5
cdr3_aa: CASSSLKPGQGVNQPQHF
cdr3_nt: TGTGCCAGCAGCTCACTTAAACCGGGACAGGGTGTCAATCAGCCCCAGCATTTT

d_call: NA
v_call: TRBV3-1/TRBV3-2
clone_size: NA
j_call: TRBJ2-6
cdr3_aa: CASSPSVSAGANVLTF
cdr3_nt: TGTGCCAGCAGCCCCTCGGTGTCAGCTGGGGCCAACGTCCTGACTTTC

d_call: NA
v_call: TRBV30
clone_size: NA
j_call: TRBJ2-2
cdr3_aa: CAWSVTGELFF
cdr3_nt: TGTGCCTGGAGTGTAACCGGGGAGCTGTTTTTT

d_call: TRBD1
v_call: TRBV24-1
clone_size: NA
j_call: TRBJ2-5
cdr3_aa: CATSEYGTGKETQYF
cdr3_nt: TGTGCCACCAGTGAATACGGGACAGGGAAGGAGACCCAGTACTTC

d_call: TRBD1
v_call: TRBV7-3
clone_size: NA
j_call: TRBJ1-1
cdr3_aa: CASSGGTENTEAFF
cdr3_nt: TGTGCCAGCAGCGGGGGGACAGAGAACACTGAAGCTTTCTTT